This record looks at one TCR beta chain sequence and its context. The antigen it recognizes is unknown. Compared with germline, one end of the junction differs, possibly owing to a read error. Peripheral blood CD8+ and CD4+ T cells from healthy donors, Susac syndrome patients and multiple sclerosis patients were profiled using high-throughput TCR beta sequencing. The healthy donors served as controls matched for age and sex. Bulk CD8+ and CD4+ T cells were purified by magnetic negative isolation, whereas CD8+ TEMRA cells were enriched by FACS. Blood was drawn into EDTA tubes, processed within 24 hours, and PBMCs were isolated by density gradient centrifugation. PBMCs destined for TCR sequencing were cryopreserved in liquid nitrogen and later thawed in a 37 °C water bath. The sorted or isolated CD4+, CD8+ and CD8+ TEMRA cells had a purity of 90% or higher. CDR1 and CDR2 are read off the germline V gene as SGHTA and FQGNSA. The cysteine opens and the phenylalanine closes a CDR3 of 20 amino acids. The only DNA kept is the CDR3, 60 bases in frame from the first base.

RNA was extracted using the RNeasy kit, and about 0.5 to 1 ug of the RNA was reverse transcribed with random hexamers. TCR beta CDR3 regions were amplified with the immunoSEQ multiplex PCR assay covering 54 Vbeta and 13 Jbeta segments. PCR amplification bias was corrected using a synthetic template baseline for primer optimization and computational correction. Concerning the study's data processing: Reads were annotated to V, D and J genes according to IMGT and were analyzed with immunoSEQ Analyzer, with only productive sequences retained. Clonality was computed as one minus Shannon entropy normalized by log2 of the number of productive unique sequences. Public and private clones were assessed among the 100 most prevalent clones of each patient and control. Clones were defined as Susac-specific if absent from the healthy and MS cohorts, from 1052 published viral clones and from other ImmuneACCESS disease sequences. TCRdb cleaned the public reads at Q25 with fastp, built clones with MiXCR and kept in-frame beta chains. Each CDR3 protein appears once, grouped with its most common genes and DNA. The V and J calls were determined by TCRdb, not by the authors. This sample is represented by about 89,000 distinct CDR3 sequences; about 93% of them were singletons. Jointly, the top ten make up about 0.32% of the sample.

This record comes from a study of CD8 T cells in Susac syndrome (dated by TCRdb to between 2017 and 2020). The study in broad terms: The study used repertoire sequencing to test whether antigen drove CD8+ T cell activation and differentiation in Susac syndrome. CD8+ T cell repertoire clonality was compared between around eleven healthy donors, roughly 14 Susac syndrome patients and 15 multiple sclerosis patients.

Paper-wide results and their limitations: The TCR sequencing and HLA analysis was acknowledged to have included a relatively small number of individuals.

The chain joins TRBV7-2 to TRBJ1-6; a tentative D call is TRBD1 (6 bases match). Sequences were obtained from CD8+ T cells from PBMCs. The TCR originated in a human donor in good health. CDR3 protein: CASSLAPVQGSASYNSPLHF. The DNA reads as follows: TGTGCCAGCAGTTTAGCCCCGGTACAGGGTTCAGCCTCCTATAATTCACCCCTCCACTTT. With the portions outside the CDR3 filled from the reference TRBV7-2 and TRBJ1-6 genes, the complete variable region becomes GAGVSQSPSNKVTEKGKDVELRCDPISGHTALYWYRQSLGQGLEFLIYFQGNSAPDKSGLPSDRFSAERTGGSVSTLTIQRTQQEDSAVYLCASSLAPVQGSASYNSPLHFGNGTRLTVT.